Detailed here is one T cell receptor (beta chain). CDR3 length: 15 amino acids. V lost 7 bases and J 3 bases, leaving 15 bases between the germline ends. Germline V CDR1 and CDR2: SNHLY, FYNNEI. Method: immunoSEQ multiplex PCR; TCRdb's copy keeps in-frame clones and lacks some. The data hold roughly 50,000 clones, with around three quarters observed a single time. Single viable CD3+CD4+CD8-CD45RO+ cells were sorted as the memory CD4+ T cells. The entry originates in a study of memory CD4+ T cells and cytomegalovirus serostatus. Across the study: Of the healthy Belgian adults, 9 were CMV seropositive and about 24 seronegative.

This rearrangement joins TRBV2 to TRBJ1-4; possible D gene TRBD1, 6 bases. The specimen was memory CD4+ T cells from blood. The sequence derives from an adult in good health and CMV-seronegative. The CDR3 sequence: CASNDRDTANEKLFF. DNA of the CDR3: TGTGCCAGCAATGACCGGGACACCGCTAATGAAAAACTGTTTTTT.